The sequence of this T cell receptor beta chain was determined in a study of cytotoxic CD8 clonotypes in ibrutinib-treated CLL. Regarding this clone: As yet, its antigen is unknown.

With sequencing, the targeted depth ranged from 1 in 200,000 to 1 in 1 million T cells. The table came from immunoSEQ multiplex PCR; TCRdb's copy has only in-frame clones and leaves some out. The sample includes about 56,000 clones, around 60% of them seen just once. Overall study findings and caveats: Baseline clonality, above age-matched healthy donor levels, tracked circulating CD8+ T-cell counts. With treatment, public clonotypes, which were uncommon, either contracted or remained stable.

CDR1 and CDR2 (germline): SGHAT, FQDESV (reference sequence). The CDR3 loop spans 16 amino acids. The V end was cut by 6 bases, the J end by 3 bases, with 20 bases between. The V gene is TRBV11-1, the J gene TRBJ1-1, with D perhaps TRBD1 (6 bases). The source is a human donor with chronic lymphocytic leukemia. This specimen was PBMCs, taken after 24 months of ibrutinib treatment. CDR3 sequence reads: CASSDVGGVFYTEAFF. The DNA for the CDR3 is TGTGCCAGCAGTGACGTCGGGGGCGTTTTCTACACTGAAGCTTTCTTT.